The 21 T cell receptor beta chains given below trace back to one sample, sequenced in a study of regulatory T cells in long-lasting Graves disease. Described time point: newly diagnosed GD, antithyroid drugs for less than 3 months. From RNA extracted from PBMCs, the TCR library was made. The TCR beta library used iRepertoire HTBI primers with Arm-PCR amplification of CDR3. TCRdb re-called the multiplex PCR reads with MiXCR, one entry per CDR3 protein. Of about 420,000 distinct CDR3 sequences in the sample, roughly 15% were seen once. The sample was also linked to a second study, of T cells in Graves' hyperthyroidism and ophthalmopathy.

Sample: peripheral blood mononuclear cells (PBMCs), taken at new diagnosis, from a patient treated with antithyroid drugs. These receptors were taken from a woman aged 18-35 years with Graves disease.

In its sample, this clonotype was seen many times. The chain has TRBV27 and TRBJ2-7, with a tentative D call TRBD2 (5 bases). Germline values: CDR1 MNHEY, CDR2 SMNVEV (reference sequence). This CDR3 contains 14 residues. V lost 0 bases, J lost 2 bases, and 8 bases lay in between. CDR3 loop: CASSLSSGTYEQYF. The CDR3 bases are TGTGCCAGCAGTTTATCCAGCGGAACCTACGAGCAGTACTTC.

This clonotype was counted only a few times. The chain employs TRBV24-1 and TRBJ2-3; perhaps TRBD1 as D (5 bases). The CDR3 contains 13 residues. In germline, CDR1 is KGHDR, CDR2 SFDVKD. Trimming pared 5 bases from V and 6 bases from J, leaving 11 bases between. The CDR3 region is CATSGIQADTQYF. The CDR3 DNA follows: TGTGCCACCAGTGGGATACAGGCGGATACGCAGTATTTT.

The V gene is TRBV10-1, the J gene TRBJ2-2; 7 bases map to TRBD2. V shed 2 bases and J 5 bases; nucleotides not matched to a gene: 11. The CDR3 loop spans 17 amino acids. Germline values: CDR1 WNHNN, CDR2 SYGVQD (reference sequence). CDR3 sequence (DNA): TGCGCCAGCAGTGAGAACCTAGCGGAGACCCTTACCGGGGAGCTGTTTTTT. It codes for CASSENLAETLTGELFF.

This clonotype was recorded many times. This chain connects TRBV28 to TRBJ2-4; D call uncertain. V gave up 4 bases and J gave up 6 bases, with 7 bases separating them. The V gene's germline CDR1 is MDHEN and CDR2 SYDVKM. CDR3 size: 12 residues. The CDR3: CASSWQSNIQYF. The CDR3, as DNA: TGTGCCAGCAGTTGGCAGTCAAACATTCAGTACTTC.

The rearrangement joins TRBV28 to TRBJ2-7, with 8 bases aligning to TRBD2. The V segment lost 6 bases and the J segment 2 bases; nucleotides outside the gene matches: 9. This CDR3 contains 15 residues. CDR1 is MDHEN and CDR2 is SYDVKM in the germline V gene. The CDR3, as DNA: TGTGCCAGCAGCTCTCGACTAGCGAGAACCTACGAGCAGTACTTC. This codes for CASSSRLARTYEQYF.

V usage is TRBV20-1 and J usage is TRBJ2-1; unclear D gene. CDR3 length: 11 residues. Trimming cost V 3 bases and J 8 bases, with 8 bases left between them. CDR1 is DFQATT, CDR2 SNEGSKA, per germline (reference sequence). The CDR3 is CSASFSYEQFF. CDR3 nucleotides: TGCAGTGCTAGTTTCTCGTATGAGCAGTTCTTC.

This sequence joins TRBV30 and TRBJ2-1; no reliable D call. Trimming took 1 base from V and 7 from J, leaving 14 bases between them. Per germline, CDR1 GTSNPN and CDR2 SVGIG (reference sequence). CDR3 size: 14 residues. The CDR3 coding sequence is TGTGCCTGGAGTGGGGTAGTTCGACGGAATGAGCAGTTCTTC. It is translated as CAWSGVVRRNEQFF.

This chain joins TRBV20-1 and TRBJ2-5; possibly TRBD2 for D (6 bases). Per germline, CDR1 DFQATT and CDR2 SNEGSKA (reference sequence). CDR3 size: 12 residues. V was shortened by 3 bases and J by 5 bases, with 10 bases between the two germline ends. The DNA of the CDR3 is TGCAGTGCTAGGGGGGGACCGGAGACCCAGTACTTC. Protein sequence: CSARGGPETQYF.

The chain joins TRBV6-5 to TRBJ2-3; the D gene could be TRBD1 or TRBD2 (5 bases each). Per the germline V gene, CDR1 is MNHEY and CDR2 is SVGAGI. The CDR3 is made up of 14 amino acids. V lost 2 bases and J lost 5, with 11 bases in between. CDR3: CASSYNQGRDTQYF. The CDR3 DNA reads TGTGCCAGCAGTTACAATCAGGGACGAGATACGCAGTATTTT.

The table lists this clonotype with many counts. The V gene is TRBV7-6, the J gene TRBJ2-7; 8 nucleotides align to TRBD1. CDR1 SGHVS and CDR2 FNYEAQ come from the germline V gene. This CDR3 contains 13 residues. The junction had 10 bases not matched to a gene; V was cut back by 8 bases and J by 7 bases. CDR3 DNA: TGTGCCAGCCGGGACAGGCTAGGAGTGGAGCAGTACTTC. Residues: CASRDRLGVEQYF.

The chain combines TRBV11-1 with TRBJ1-1; perhaps TRBD1 as D (5 bases). Germline V gives CDR1 SGHAT, CDR2 FQDESV (reference sequence). V lost 3 bases, J lost 6 bases, and 11 bases lay in between. This CDR3 is built from 13 residues. Here the CDR3 DNA reads TGTGCCAGCAGCTTTGGGGGGGAGGCTGAAGCTTTCTTT. Residues: CASSFGGEAEAFF.

The J gene is TRBJ2-1, the V gene TRBV4-1, with a tentative D call TRBD2 (7 bases). The CDR3 runs 13 residues. CDR1 and CDR2 (germline): MGHRA, YSYEKL. V was trimmed by 5 bases and J by 9 bases, leaving 14 bases between them. The CDR3 bases are TGCGCCAGCAGCATTAACAGGGAGGGTGAGCAGTTCTTC. Encoded protein: CASSINREGEQFF.

This clonotype was counted a single time. The CDR3 sequence: CASSLDVSNQPQHF. CDR3 DNA: TGTGCCAGCAGTTTGGACGTTAGCAATCAGCCCCAGCATTTT. The rearrangement links TRBV12-3 or TRBV12-4 to TRBJ1-5; D call uncertain. This CDR3 has 14 amino acids. Trimming stripped 3 bases from V and 0 bases from J, with 6 bases between.

This clonotype was seen more than once but under ten times. V gene TRBV28 combines with J gene TRBJ2-3; D is unclear. The tail of the sequence fits TRBJ2-5 better, so the J call may be wrong. The CDR3 loop spans 14 amino acids. Germline assignment: CDR1 MDHEN and CDR2 SYDVKM. The CDR3 DNA reads as TGTGCCAGCAGCACTATTCGTCGTGGGGAGACCCAGTACTTC. Encoded protein: CASSTIRRGETQYF.

This clonotype was picked up a small number of times. CDR3 DNA sequence: TGCAGTGCTAGAACGGATGCACAGTATTTT. Amino acids: CSARTDAQYF. The chain joins TRBV20-1 to TRBJ2-3; no firm D call. Germline-derived CDR1 and CDR2 are DFQATT and SNEGSKA (reference sequence). The CDR3 is 10 amino acids. The V end was cut by 2 bases, the J end by 12 bases, with 9 bases between.

On this clonotype itself: A read error may explain this, as a much larger clone is one base away. The missing conserved phenylalanine or tryptophan at the end of this CDR3 makes a read error likely. The chain has TRBV20-1 and TRBJ2-3, with 7 bases that match TRBD2. This CDR3 comprises 14 residues. The J segment lost 6 bases and the V segment lost 0 bases, leaving 6 bases of the junction unmatched. Germline values: CDR1 DFQATT, CDR2 SNEGSKA (reference sequence). The CDR3 nucleotides read TGCAGTGCTAGAGAGAGCGGGAACGGGGATACGCAGTATTTA. Translating it yields CSARESGNGDTQYL.

This clonotype was recorded a few times. CDR3 coding DNA: TGCGCCAGCAGCCAATTCCGGGGACAGAACCAAGCTTTCTTT. It specifies CASSQFRGQNQAFF. The chain employs TRBV4-3 and TRBJ1-1; 7 bases agree with TRBD1. The ends lost 2 bases at V and 9 bases at J; junction bases unmatched: 9. The CDR3 length is 14 residues. From germline, CDR1 is LGHNA and CDR2 YSLEER.

The CDR3 here is CASSYPLSGANVLTF. CDR3 coding DNA: TGTGCCAGCAGCTATCCTTTGTCTGGGGCCAACGTCCTGACTTTC. V and J are TRBV6-2 or TRBV6-3 and TRBJ2-6; no clear D. The CDR3 extends over 15 amino acids. V lost 6 bases and J 1 base, leaving 10 bases between the germline ends. The V gene's germline CDR1 is MNHEY and CDR2 SVGEGT.

At least ten counts were recorded for this clonotype. This chain links TRBV9 with TRBJ2-5, with D maybe TRBD1 (5 bases). From germline, CDR1 is SGDLS and CDR2 YYNGEE. Trimming pared 0 bases from V and 2 bases from J, leaving 5 bases between. The CDR3 is 13 amino acids. This chain's CDR3 is CASSVGTQETQYF. CDR3 coding DNA: TGTGCCAGCAGCGTAGGGACACAAGAGACCCAGTACTTC.

With respect to this clonotype: This may come from a read error, since a much larger clone is one base off. V and J are TRBV11-2 and TRBJ2-3; 7 nucleotides align to TRBD2. The V gene's germline CDR1 is SGHAT and CDR2 FQNNGV. V dropped 1 base and J dropped 2; count of bases not matched to a gene: 6. CDR3 length: 16 residues. CDR3 nucleotides: TGTGCCAGCAGCTTAGGAGCGGGATCCTACACAGATACGCAGTATTTT. Translating gives CASSLGAGSYTDTQYF.

This clonotype was counted between two and nine times. The gene calls are TRBV30 and TRBJ1-1; D not certain. The V and J ends lost 2 bases and 2 bases respectively, with 9 bases between them. The CDR3 contains 13 residues. Germline V gene sequence: CDR1 GTSNPN, CDR2 SVGIG (reference sequence). As DNA, the CDR3 is TGTGCCTGGAGTATCCACGACAACACTGAAGCTTTCTTT. It translates to CAWSIHDNTEAFF.